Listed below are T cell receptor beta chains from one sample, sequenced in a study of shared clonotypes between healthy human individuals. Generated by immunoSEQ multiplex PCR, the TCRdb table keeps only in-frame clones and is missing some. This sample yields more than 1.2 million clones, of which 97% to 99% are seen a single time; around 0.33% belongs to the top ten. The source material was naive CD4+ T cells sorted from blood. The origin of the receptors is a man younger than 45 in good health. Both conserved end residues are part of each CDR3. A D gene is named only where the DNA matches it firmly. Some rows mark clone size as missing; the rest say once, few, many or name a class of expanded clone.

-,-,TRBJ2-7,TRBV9,CASSVRSGDEQYF,TGTGCCAGCAGCGTCCGATCGGGGGACGAGCAGTACTTC
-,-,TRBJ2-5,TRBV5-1,CASSLGDTQILRETQYF,TGCGCCAGCAGCTTGGGGGACACACAAATCTTGAGAGAGACCCAGTACTTC
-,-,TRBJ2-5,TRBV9,CASSVGNQETQYF,TGTGCCAGCAGCGTAGGGAACCAAGAGACCCAGTACTTC
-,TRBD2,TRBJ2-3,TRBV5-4,CASSLGTSGFTDTQYF,TGTGCCAGCAGCTTAGGGACTAGCGGTTTCACAGATACGCAGTATTTT
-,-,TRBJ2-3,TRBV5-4,CATRQNTDTQYF,TGTGCCACCCGACAAAACACAGATACGCAGTATTTT
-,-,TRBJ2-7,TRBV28,CASSYAPSEQYF,TGTGCCAGCAGTTACGCCCCTTCCGAGCAGTACTTC
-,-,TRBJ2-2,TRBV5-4,CASSLTVLNTGELFF,TGTGCCAGCAGCTTGACAGTCCTGAACACCGGGGAGCTGTTTTTT
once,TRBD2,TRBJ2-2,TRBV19,CASKGGLALNTGELFF,TGTGCCAGTAAGGGGGGACTAGCGCTTAACACCGGGGAGCTGTTTTTT
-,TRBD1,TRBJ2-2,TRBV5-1,CASSLQGAGELFF,TGCGCCAGCAGCTTACAGGGGGCCGGGGAGCTGTTTTTT
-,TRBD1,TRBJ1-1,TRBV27,CASTEQGGETEAFF,TGTGCCAGCACGGAGCAGGGGGGTGAGACTGAAGCTTTCTTT
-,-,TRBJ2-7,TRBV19,CASRGSLYEQYF,TGTGCCAGTAGGGGCAGTCTCTACGAGCAGTACTTC
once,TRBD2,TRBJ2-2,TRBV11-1,CASSVGRGRSTGELFF,TGTGCCAGCAGCGTCGGGAGGGGCAGAAGCACCGGGGAGCTGTTTTTT
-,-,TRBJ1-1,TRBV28,CASSFAGRQTEAFF,TGTGCCAGCAGTTTTGCGGGGCGACAAACTGAAGCTTTCTTT
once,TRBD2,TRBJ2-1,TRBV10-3,CAISEELAGLYNEQFF,TGTGCCATCAGTGAGGAGCTAGCGGGACTTTACAATGAGCAGTTCTTC
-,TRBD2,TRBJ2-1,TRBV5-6,CASSETSGSKNEQFF,TGTGCCAGCAGTGAGACTAGCGGGAGTAAAAATGAGCAGTTCTTC
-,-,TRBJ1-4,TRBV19,CASSDEKLFF,TGTGCCAGTTCCGATGAAAAACTGTTTTTT
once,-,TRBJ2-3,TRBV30,CAWSGRDRHRYGYF,TGTGCCTGGAGTGGAAGGGACCGGCACAGATACGGGTATTTT
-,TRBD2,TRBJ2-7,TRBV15,CATSRGLADPHEQYF,TGTGCCACCAGCAGGGGACTAGCCGATCCCCACGAGCAGTACTTC
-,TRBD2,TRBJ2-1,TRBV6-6,CASSYEREVYNEQFF,TGTGCCAGCAGTTACGAGCGGGAGGTCTACAATGAGCAGTTCTTC
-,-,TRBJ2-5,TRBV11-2,CASSLDLATKGAQYF,TGTGCCAGCAGCTTAGATCTGGCGACTAAGGGGGCCCAGTACTTC
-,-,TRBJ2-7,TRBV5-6,CASSLGGAPYEQYF,TGTGCCAGCAGCTTGGGCGGGGCCCCCTACGAGCAGTACTTC
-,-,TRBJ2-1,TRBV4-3,CASSQLLFNEQFF,TGCGCCAGCAGCCAGTTACTATTTAATGAGCAGTTCTTC
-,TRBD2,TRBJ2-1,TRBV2,CASGRLAGNNEQFF,TGTGCCAGCGGAAGACTAGCGGGGAACAATGAGCAGTTCTTC
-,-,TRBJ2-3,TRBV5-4,CASRAERGTDTQYF,TGTGCCAGCCGGGCGGAGCGGGGCACAGATACGCAGTATTTT
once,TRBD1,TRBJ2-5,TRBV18,CASSPLPDRVNQETQYF,TGTGCCAGCTCACCTCTCCCGGACAGGGTAAACCAAGAGACCCAGTACTTC
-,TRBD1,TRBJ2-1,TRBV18,CASSQGTGTFSYNEQFF,TGTGCCAGCTCACAGGGGACAGGTACATTCTCCTACAATGAGCAGTTCTTC
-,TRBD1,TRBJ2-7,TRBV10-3,CAISGQGSDEQYF,TGTGCCATCAGTGGACAGGGTTCTGACGAGCAGTACTTC
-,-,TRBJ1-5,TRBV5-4,CASSLDGMTQPQHF,TGTGCCAGCAGCTTGGACGGGATGACTCAGCCCCAGCATTTT
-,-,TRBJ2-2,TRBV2,CASSEQGIVFF,TGTGCCAGCAGTGAACAGGGGATTGTGTTTTTT
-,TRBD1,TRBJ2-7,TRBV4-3,CASSHLLQGPYEQYF,TGCGCCAGCAGCCACCTACTACAGGGGCCCTACGAGCAGTACTTC
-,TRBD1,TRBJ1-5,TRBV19,CASRSMDRGRGQPQHF,TGTGCCAGTAGATCCATGGACAGGGGGCGAGGGCAGCCCCAGCATTTT
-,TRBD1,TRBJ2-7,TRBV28,CASRDQGAQTYEQYF,TGTGCCAGCAGGGACCAGGGGGCGCAGACCTACGAGCAGTACTTC
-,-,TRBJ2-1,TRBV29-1,CSGGQAGLAYNEQFF,TGCAGCGGGGGTCAAGCGGGCCTAGCCTACAATGAGCAGTTCTTC
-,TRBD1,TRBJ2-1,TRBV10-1,CASSESEVGGSGNEQFF,TGCGCCAGCAGTGAGTCAGAGGTAGGGGGCAGCGGTAATGAGCAGTTCTTC
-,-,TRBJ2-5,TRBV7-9,CASSLVGQETQYF,TGTGCCAGCAGCTTAGTAGGCCAAGAGACCCAGTACTTC
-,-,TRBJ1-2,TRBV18,CASSPVPTGRWSYTF,TGTGCCAGCTCACCGGTTCCTACAGGGAGATGGAGCTACACCTTC
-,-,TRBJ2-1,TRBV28,CASSLRFMGAYNEQFF,TGTGCCAGCAGTTTACGGTTTATGGGGGCCTACAATGAGCAGTTCTTC
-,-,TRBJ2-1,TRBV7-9,CASSYSGYNEQFF,TGTGCCAGCAGCTATTCGGGGTACAATGAGCAGTTCTTC
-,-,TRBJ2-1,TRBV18,CASSVRRPSSYNEQFF,TGTGCCAGCTCCGTGCGGCGCCCGAGCTCCTACAATGAGCAGTTCTTC
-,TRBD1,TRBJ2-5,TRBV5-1,CASSPGQARETQYF,TGCGCCAGCAGCCCCGGACAGGCCAGAGAGACCCAGTACTTC
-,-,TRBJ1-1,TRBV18,CASSPSTAEAFF,TGTGCCAGCTCACCGTCCACGGCTGAAGCTTTCTTT
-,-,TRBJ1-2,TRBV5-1,CASSLAPGSGYGYTF,TGCGCCAGCAGCTTGGCCCCGGGTAGTGGCTATGGCTACACCTTC
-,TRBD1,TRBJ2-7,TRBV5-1,CASNQGQGASYEQYF,TGCGCCAGCAACCAAGGACAGGGGGCCTCCTACGAGCAGTACTTC
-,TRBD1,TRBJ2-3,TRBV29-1,CSVDIRTGDTDTQYF,TGCAGCGTTGATATAAGGACAGGGGACACAGATACGCAGTATTTT
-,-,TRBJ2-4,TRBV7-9,CASSLLTPGRIQYF,TGTGCCAGCAGCTTATTGACCCCGGGGAGGATTCAGTACTTC
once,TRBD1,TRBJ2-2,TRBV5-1,CASSRSQQGAVTGELFF,TGCGCCAGCAGCCGTTCCCAACAGGGGGCCGTTACCGGGGAGCTGTTTTTT
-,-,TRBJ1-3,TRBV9,CASSVGSGFGNTIYF,TGTGCCAGCAGCGTAGGGTCTGGGTTTGGAAACACCATATATTTT
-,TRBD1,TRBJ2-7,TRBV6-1,CASSAPGQGGEQYF,TGTGCCAGCAGTGCCCCGGGACAGGGGGGCGAGCAGTACTTC